The following is a T cell receptor (beta chain) sequence with its context. The specificity of this receptor is unknown. No clone much larger than this one lies a single base away; base qualities are absent. The CDR3 numbers 16 residues from cysteine through phenylalanine. The only DNA kept is the CDR3, 48 bases in frame from the first base. Germline trimming amounts to 0 bases on V and 1 base on J, with 0 as the count of junction bases outside the gene matches. CDR1 and CDR2 are drawn from the germline V gene: MGHRA, YSYEKL. The data were taken from a study of blood T cell repertoires in COVID-19 (dated by TCRdb to the early 2020s). Study-wide context: Samples from collaborators originated in the United States, Italy and Spain and spanned both the acute and convalescent phases of COVID-19. The prospective study material was composed of cDNA or gDNA derived from T cells, B-cell-depleted T cells, or PBMCs. Subjects who had been exposed to COVID-19, were actively infected with it, or had recovered from it provided the deeply sampled blood TCRbeta repertoires that made up the dataset. The repertoires were made available in a free public database intended to serve as a resource for research on the immune response to SARS-CoV-2. The samples were drawn from the first 160 participants of the ongoing ImmuneRACE study and from over a thousand subjects provided by 6 global collaborators. A de-identified subject ID, COVID-19 status, age in years and sex were almost always included in the sample metadata. Where available, HLA class I and class II types were taken from metadata supplied by the sample provider and were not determined by assay-based typing. The study at large found these results: How much clinical and demographic metadata was included differed by source and by participant, and the metadata was provided uncurated.

The immunoSEQ Assay, a bias-controlled multiplex PCR, was used to amplify TCRbeta CDR3 regions from genomic DNA. The source study handled its data this way. Within the assay, amplification of reference gene primers was used to estimate how many nucleated cells each sample contained. To quantify the absolute abundance of each unique TCRbeta CDR3 rearrangement, sequence reads were collapsed and filtered. For each sample, productive Simpson clonality was calculated as the square root of Simpson's diversity index across productive rearrangements. The clones in this table, taken by TCRdb from immuneACCESS, are in-frame only. Not every clone is retained; where verified, under half of the shortfall comes from an unresolved V gene, and the cause of the rest is unknown. That table supplies the V and J calls and clone size; D and trimming were determined from the DNA. In this sample the table shows 100,000 to 150,000 clones, roughly 84% of which occur a single time. Of the sample, 1.4% is held by the ten largest clones.

Collaborating institutions collected whole blood in K2EDTA tubes following their own protocols. For TCRbeta analysis, collaborators shipped samples as frozen whole blood, isolated PBMCs, or DNA extracted from either of those sample types. The V gene is TRBV4-1 and the J gene is TRBJ2-3, with 11 central nucleotides matching TRBD2. The specimen was peripheral blood. The clonotype originates from a man between 60 and 75 years old with acute or convalescent COVID-19. CDR3 region: CASSQELAGGTDTQYF. The nucleotides are TGCGCCAGCAGCCAAGAACTAGCGGGGGGCACAGATACGCAGTATTTT.